A selection of T cell receptor beta chains follows, all from one sample in a study of T cell responses to AZD1222 COVID-19 vaccine. Generated by immunoSEQ multiplex PCR, the TCRdb table keeps only in-frame clones and is missing some. The profile shows 100,000 to 140,000 clones, 89% of them singletons. The sequences come from peripheral blood, collected on day 0 of AZD1222 vaccination. These receptors were taken from an adult in good health. Each CDR3 is given with its conserved first and last residue. The order of the fields is V gene, clone size, D gene, J gene, CDR3 DNA, CDR3 protein. The D gene is left open where the match is weak. Not every row has a clone size; where given, it reads once, few, many or a size class.

V gene: TRBV24-1; clone size: NA; D gene: TRBD2; J gene: TRBJ2-1; CDR3 DNA: TGTGCCACCACCTCTAGCGGGAGGGCCCATGAGCAGTTCTTC; CDR3 protein: CATTSSGRAHEQFF
V gene: TRBV19; clone size: NA; D gene: NA; J gene: TRBJ2-2; CDR3 DNA: TGTGCCAGTAGAAGTAGCAGTTATAACACCGGGGAGCTGTTTTTT; CDR3 protein: CASRSSSYNTGELFF
V gene: TRBV11-2; clone size: NA; D gene: NA; J gene: TRBJ2-1; CDR3 DNA: TGTGCCAGCAGCCCCCCCCCGACTAGTTCGATCCAGTTCTTC; CDR3 protein: CASSPPPTSSIQFF
V gene: TRBV24-1; clone size: NA; D gene: NA; J gene: TRBJ1-5; CDR3 DNA: TGTGCCACCAGTGATTCCACAGGAAGGGGCAATCAGCCCCAGCATTTT; CDR3 protein: CATSDSTGRGNQPQHF
V gene: TRBV7-9; clone size: NA; D gene: NA; J gene: TRBJ1-5; CDR3 DNA: TGTGCCAGCAGCTTAGATAGCAATCAGCCCCAGCATTTT; CDR3 protein: CASSLDSNQPQHF
V gene: TRBV7-5; clone size: NA; D gene: NA; J gene: TRBJ1-5; CDR3 DNA: TGTGTCAGAAGCACCGGGACAGGGGGTCAGCCCCAGCATTTT; CDR3 protein: CVRSTGTGGQPQHF
V gene: TRBV30; clone size: NA; D gene: TRBD2; J gene: TRBJ2-1; CDR3 DNA: TGTGCCTGGAGTGTATGGGTTAGCGGGAGCCAGAATTCGCAGTTCTTC; CDR3 protein: CAWSVWVSGSQNSQFF
V gene: TRBV24-1; clone size: NA; D gene: NA; J gene: TRBJ1-2; CDR3 DNA: TGTGCCACCAGTGAACACCCCTATGGCTACACCTTC; CDR3 protein: CATSEHPYGYTF
V gene: TRBV5-1; clone size: once; D gene: NA; J gene: TRBJ2-5; CDR3 DNA: TGCGCCAGCAGTCTAAACGGGAGAAGGGAAGAGACCCAGTACTTC; CDR3 protein: CASSLNGRREETQYF
V gene: TRBV19; clone size: NA; D gene: NA; J gene: TRBJ1-2; CDR3 DNA: TGTGCCAGTAGTATTGTGTTTAGTCACAACTATGGCTACACCTTC; CDR3 protein: CASSIVFSHNYGYTF
V gene: TRBV28; clone size: NA; D gene: NA; J gene: TRBJ2-1; CDR3 DNA: TGTGCCAGCAGTTTAGGGGCTAATGAGCAGTTCTTC; CDR3 protein: CASSLGANEQFF
V gene: TRBV29-1; clone size: few; D gene: TRBD2; J gene: TRBJ2-3; CDR3 DNA: TGCAGCGTGATTTTTGGACTAGGCCTTAGCACAGATACGCAGTATTTT; CDR3 protein: CSVIFGLGLSTDTQYF
V gene: TRBV11-2; clone size: NA; D gene: TRBD1; J gene: TRBJ2-7; CDR3 DNA: TGTGCCAGCAGCTTAGGGACCCTCTGGACAGGTTCGCTCGAGCAGTACTTC; CDR3 protein: CASSLGTLWTGSLEQYF
V gene: TRBV27; clone size: NA; D gene: NA; J gene: TRBJ1-1; CDR3 DNA: TGTGCCAGCAGTTTAGACTTGGTGAAAGCTTTCTTT; CDR3 protein: CASSLDLVKAFF
V gene: TRBV27; clone size: NA; D gene: TRBD2; J gene: TRBJ2-4; CDR3 DNA: TGTGCCAGCACCCCCCGACGGGCTAGACTAGCGGGAGGGCCTGACATTCAGTACTTC; CDR3 protein: CASTPRRARLAGGPDIQYF
V gene: TRBV15; clone size: NA; D gene: NA; J gene: TRBJ2-7; CDR3 DNA: TGTGCCACCAGCAGAAACCCTCCTATGGGGGGCGAGCAGTACTTC; CDR3 protein: CATSRNPPMGGEQYF
V gene: TRBV27; clone size: NA; D gene: TRBD1; J gene: TRBJ1-5; CDR3 DNA: TGTGCCAGCCAACGACAGGGGGCTGGCAATCAGCCCCAGCATTTT; CDR3 protein: CASQRQGAGNQPQHF
V gene: TRBV9; clone size: once; D gene: NA; J gene: TRBJ1-1; CDR3 DNA: TGTGCCAGCAGCGTAGCCGTGAACACTGAAGCTTTCTTT; CDR3 protein: CASSVAVNTEAFF
V gene: TRBV5-1; clone size: NA; D gene: NA; J gene: TRBJ1-2; CDR3 DNA: TGCGCCAGCAGCGAGACAGGCGGCTATGGCTACACCTTC; CDR3 protein: CASSETGGYGYTF
V gene: TRBV6-5; clone size: NA; D gene: NA; J gene: TRBJ2-1; CDR3 DNA: TGTGCCAGCAGTTACTCCCGGGCCGGAGAGGTAAATGAGCAGTTCTTC; CDR3 protein: CASSYSRAGEVNEQFF
V gene: TRBV18; clone size: NA; D gene: TRBD1; J gene: TRBJ1-1; CDR3 DNA: TGTGCCAGCTCACCAGGTGCCGGGACAGCCTTTGAAGCTTTCTTT; CDR3 protein: CASSPGAGTAFEAFF
V gene: TRBV30; clone size: NA; D gene: TRBD1; J gene: TRBJ1-5; CDR3 DNA: TGTGCCTGGAGTGGGCAGGGGGCGCAGCCCCAGCATTTT; CDR3 protein: CAWSGQGAQPQHF
V gene: TRBV7-3; clone size: NA; D gene: NA; J gene: TRBJ1-2; CDR3 DNA: TGTGCCAGCAGCTCCCAGGGGACCGAGTATGGCTACACCTTC; CDR3 protein: CASSSQGTEYGYTF
V gene: TRBV3-1/TRBV3-2; clone size: NA; D gene: NA; J gene: TRBJ2-6; CDR3 DNA: TGTGCCAGCAGCCAAGACCCCGGGGGAACGATTGGGGCCAACGTCCTGACTTTC; CDR3 protein: CASSQDPGGTIGANVLTF
V gene: TRBV10-1; clone size: NA; D gene: NA; J gene: TRBJ2-2; CDR3 DNA: TGCGCCAGCACGCACCCAGGGGGGGGTCATCGGGTGTTATACACCGGGGAGCTGTTTTTT; CDR3 protein: CASTHPGGGHRVLYTGELFF
V gene: TRBV10-3; clone size: once; D gene: NA; J gene: TRBJ1-2; CDR3 DNA: TGTGCCATCAGTGAGACAGGCCTTAACTATGGCTACACCTTC; CDR3 protein: CAISETGLNYGYTF
V gene: TRBV2; clone size: NA; D gene: TRBD1; J gene: TRBJ1-6; CDR3 DNA: TGTGCCAGCAGTGCTGACAGGGGGTCATATAATTCACCCCTCCACTTT; CDR3 protein: CASSADRGSYNSPLHF
V gene: TRBV7-6; clone size: NA; D gene: TRBD2; J gene: TRBJ2-7; CDR3 DNA: TGTGCCAGCAGCTCCCAGACTAGCGGAAAAACCTACGAGCAGTACTTC; CDR3 protein: CASSSQTSGKTYEQYF
V gene: TRBV30; clone size: NA; D gene: NA; J gene: TRBJ2-7; CDR3 DNA: TGTGCCTGGAGGCAGGGATCGGGCGAGCAGTACTTC; CDR3 protein: CAWRQGSGEQYF
V gene: TRBV7-2; clone size: NA; D gene: NA; J gene: TRBJ1-2; CDR3 DNA: TGTGCCAGCAGCTTAGCTGGGACCGCCGGGGGCTATGGCTACACCTTC; CDR3 protein: CASSLAGTAGGYGYTF
V gene: TRBV5-4; clone size: few; D gene: NA; J gene: TRBJ1-4; CDR3 DNA: TGTGCCAGCAGCGAACTCAGGGGTAAAAATGAAAAACTGTTTTTT; CDR3 protein: CASSELRGKNEKLFF
V gene: TRBV7-2; clone size: NA; D gene: NA; J gene: TRBJ2-1; CDR3 DNA: TGTGCCAGCAGCTTAGGAGGTACCCAGGAAAGCCCGTTCTTC; CDR3 protein: CASSLGGTQESPFF
V gene: TRBV12-5; clone size: NA; D gene: NA; J gene: TRBJ1-2; CDR3 DNA: TGTGCTAGTGGTTTGGTTGTCGGGCAGAGCTATGGCTACACCTTC; CDR3 protein: CASGLVVGQSYGYTF
V gene: TRBV9; clone size: NA; D gene: TRBD2; J gene: TRBJ2-3; CDR3 DNA: TGTGCCAGCAGCCTAACTGGACTAGCGGGAGCAGATACGCAGTATTTT; CDR3 protein: CASSLTGLAGADTQYF
V gene: TRBV7-9; clone size: NA; D gene: NA; J gene: TRBJ2-5; CDR3 DNA: TGTGCCAGCAGCTTTGGGGTAGCCAAAGAGACCCAGTACTTC; CDR3 protein: CASSFGVAKETQYF
V gene: TRBV13; clone size: NA; D gene: TRBD1; J gene: TRBJ1-3; CDR3 DNA: TGTGCCAGCAGCCCAGGGGGCTCTGGAAACACCATATATTTT; CDR3 protein: CASSPGGSGNTIYF
V gene: TRBV4-2; clone size: NA; D gene: NA; J gene: TRBJ1-3; CDR3 DNA: TGTGCCAGCAGCCAAGATGAAGGGGTAGGTGGAAACACCATATATTTT; CDR3 protein: CASSQDEGVGGNTIYF
V gene: TRBV19; clone size: NA; D gene: NA; J gene: TRBJ1-5; CDR3 DNA: TGTGCCACCTCCCGGGACACCTCGCTGGGCAATCAGCCCCAGCATTTT; CDR3 protein: CATSRDTSLGNQPQHF
V gene: TRBV28; clone size: NA; D gene: TRBD1; J gene: TRBJ2-5; CDR3 DNA: TGTGCCAGCACCGACAGGGTAGGAGAGACCCAGTACTTC; CDR3 protein: CASTDRVGETQYF
V gene: TRBV19; clone size: NA; D gene: NA; J gene: TRBJ2-3; CDR3 DNA: TGTGCCAGTAGTATAGGCGCTAGCACAGATACGCAGTATTTT; CDR3 protein: CASSIGASTDTQYF
V gene: TRBV5-1; clone size: once; D gene: TRBD1; J gene: TRBJ2-2; CDR3 DNA: TGCGCCAGCAGGACAGGGCTCACCGGGGAGCTGTTTTTT; CDR3 protein: CASRTGLTGELFF
V gene: TRBV19; clone size: NA; D gene: NA; J gene: TRBJ1-1; CDR3 DNA: TGTGCCAGTAGTATAGCGGCACTGAACACTGAAGCTTTCTTT; CDR3 protein: CASSIAALNTEAFF
V gene: TRBV11-3; clone size: once; D gene: TRBD1; J gene: TRBJ2-7; CDR3 DNA: TGTGCCAGCAGCTCTGACAGGGCCGAGCAGTACTTC; CDR3 protein: CASSSDRAEQYF
V gene: TRBV14; clone size: NA; D gene: NA; J gene: TRBJ2-3; CDR3 DNA: TGTGCCAGCAGCCATCAGGGTAGGCCAGATACGCAGTATTTT; CDR3 protein: CASSHQGRPDTQYF
V gene: TRBV28; clone size: NA; D gene: NA; J gene: TRBJ2-3; CDR3 DNA: TGTGCCAGCAGTCTTCGGGCAGATACGCAGTATTTT; CDR3 protein: CASSLRADTQYF
V gene: TRBV6-4; clone size: few; D gene: TRBD1; J gene: TRBJ2-7; CDR3 DNA: TGTGCCAGCAGTGACTCGGCCCCTTACTGGACAGGAGGAAGATCCTACGAGCAGTACTTC; CDR3 protein: CASSDSAPYWTGGRSYEQYF
V gene: TRBV6-5; clone size: few; D gene: NA; J gene: TRBJ1-5; CDR3 DNA: TGTGCCAGCAGGAGGGACAGCAATCAGCCCCAGCATTTT; CDR3 protein: CASRRDSNQPQHF
V gene: TRBV3-1/TRBV3-2; clone size: NA; D gene: NA; J gene: TRBJ1-5; CDR3 DNA: TGTGCCAGCAGCCAAGATCTTCCGGGTGGCAATCAGCCCCAGCATTTT; CDR3 protein: CASSQDLPGGNQPQHF
V gene: TRBV5-1; clone size: NA; D gene: NA; J gene: TRBJ2-1; CDR3 DNA: TGCGCCAGCAGCCTTCGGCAGGGTGCTTCCTACAATGAGCAGTTCTTC; CDR3 protein: CASSLRQGASYNEQFF
V gene: TRBV6-5; clone size: NA; D gene: NA; J gene: TRBJ2-2; CDR3 DNA: TGTGCCAGCAGTTCGGACAGAAACACCGGGGAGCTGTTTTTT; CDR3 protein: CASSSDRNTGELFF
V gene: TRBV7-9; clone size: NA; D gene: TRBD1; J gene: TRBJ2-5; CDR3 DNA: TGTGCCAGCAGCCCAGGACAGGGAGGAGAGACCCAGTACTTC; CDR3 protein: CASSPGQGGETQYF
V gene: TRBV7-3; clone size: NA; D gene: NA; J gene: TRBJ1-3; CDR3 DNA: TGTGCCAGCAGCCCAGACAGTTCTGGAAACACCATATATTTT; CDR3 protein: CASSPDSSGNTIYF
V gene: TRBV23-1; clone size: once; D gene: TRBD2; J gene: TRBJ2-1; CDR3 DNA: TGCGCCAGCAGGACTAGCGGAAAAAGCAATGAGCAGTTCTTC; CDR3 protein: CASRTSGKSNEQFF
V gene: TRBV9; clone size: NA; D gene: TRBD1; J gene: TRBJ1-6; CDR3 DNA: TGTGCCAGCAGCGCGGGAGGACAGGGCAGTTCACCCCTCCACTTT; CDR3 protein: CASSAGGQGSSPLHF